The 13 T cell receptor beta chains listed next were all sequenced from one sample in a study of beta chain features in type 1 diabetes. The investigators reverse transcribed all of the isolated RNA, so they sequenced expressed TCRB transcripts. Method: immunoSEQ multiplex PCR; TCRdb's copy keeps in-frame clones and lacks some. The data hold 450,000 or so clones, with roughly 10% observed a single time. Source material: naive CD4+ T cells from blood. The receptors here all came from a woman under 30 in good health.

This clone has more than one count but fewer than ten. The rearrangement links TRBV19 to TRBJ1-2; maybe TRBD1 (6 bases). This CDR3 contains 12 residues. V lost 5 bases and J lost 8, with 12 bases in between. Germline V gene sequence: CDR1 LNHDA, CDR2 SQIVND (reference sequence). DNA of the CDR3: TGTGCCAGTAGTGTACTGACAGGCGGCTACACCTTC. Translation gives CASSVLTGGYTF. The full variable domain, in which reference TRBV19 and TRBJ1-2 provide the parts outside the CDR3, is DGGITQSPKYLFRKEGQNVTLSCEQNLNHDAMYWYRQDPGQGLRLIYYSQIVNDFQKGDIAEGYSVSREKKESFPLTVTSAQKNPTAFYLCASSVLTGGYTFGSGTRLTVV.

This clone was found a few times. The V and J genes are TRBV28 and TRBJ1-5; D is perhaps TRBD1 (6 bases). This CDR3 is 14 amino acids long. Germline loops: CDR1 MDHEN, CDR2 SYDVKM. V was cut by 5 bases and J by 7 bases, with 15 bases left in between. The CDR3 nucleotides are TGTGCCAGCAGTCGAAGGCAGGGACACCAGCCCCAGCATTTT. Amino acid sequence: CASSRRQGHQPQHF.

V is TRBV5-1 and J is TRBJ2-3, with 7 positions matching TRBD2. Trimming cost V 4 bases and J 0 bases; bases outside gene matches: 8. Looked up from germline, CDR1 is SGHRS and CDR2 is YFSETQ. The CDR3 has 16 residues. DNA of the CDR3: TGCGCCAGCAGCGTTCCTAGCGGAACTAGCACAGATACGCAGTATTTT. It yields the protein CASSVPSGTSTDTQYF.

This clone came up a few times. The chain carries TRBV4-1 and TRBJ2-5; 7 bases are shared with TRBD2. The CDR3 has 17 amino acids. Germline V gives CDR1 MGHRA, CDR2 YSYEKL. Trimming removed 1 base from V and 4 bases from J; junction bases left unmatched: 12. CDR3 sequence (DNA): TGCGCCAGCAGCCAAGCAGGTGGGGGGGTAGCGAGAGAGACCCAGTACTTC. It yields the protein CASSQAGGGVARETQYF.

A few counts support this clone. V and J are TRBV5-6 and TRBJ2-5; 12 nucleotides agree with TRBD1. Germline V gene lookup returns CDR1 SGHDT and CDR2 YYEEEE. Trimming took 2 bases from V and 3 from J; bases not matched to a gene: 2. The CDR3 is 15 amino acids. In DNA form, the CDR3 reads TGTGCCAGCAGCTTTGGGACAGGGGGCAAAGAGACCCAGTACTTC. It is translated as CASSFGTGGKETQYF.

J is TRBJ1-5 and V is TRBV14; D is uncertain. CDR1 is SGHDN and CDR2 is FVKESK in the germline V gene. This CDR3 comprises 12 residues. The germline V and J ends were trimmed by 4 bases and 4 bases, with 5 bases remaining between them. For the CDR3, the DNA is TGTGCCAGCAGCCGACCGAATCAGCCCCAGCATTTT. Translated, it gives CASSRPNQPQHF.

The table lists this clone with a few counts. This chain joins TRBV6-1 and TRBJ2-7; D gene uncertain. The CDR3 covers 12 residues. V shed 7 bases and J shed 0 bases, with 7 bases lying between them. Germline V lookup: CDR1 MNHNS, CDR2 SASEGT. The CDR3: CASNIHSYEQYF. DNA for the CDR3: TGTGCCAGCAATATTCACTCCTACGAGCAGTACTTC.

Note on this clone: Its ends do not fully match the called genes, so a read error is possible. The CDR3, as DNA: TGTGCTAGCAGCCTATCTTACACCGGGGAGCTGTTTTTT. Residues: CASSLSYTGELFF. The gene calls are TRBV7-7 and TRBJ2-2; D unclear. The CDR3 contains 13 residues. CDR1 SSHAT and CDR2 FNYEAQ come from the germline V gene (reference sequence).

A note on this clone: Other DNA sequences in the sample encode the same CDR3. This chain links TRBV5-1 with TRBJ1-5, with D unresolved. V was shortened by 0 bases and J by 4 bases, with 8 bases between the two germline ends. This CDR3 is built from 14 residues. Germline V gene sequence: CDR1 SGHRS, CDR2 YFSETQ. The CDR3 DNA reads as TGCGCCAGCAGCTTGGAGGGCCCTAATCAGCCCCAGCATTTT. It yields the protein CASSLEGPNQPQHF.

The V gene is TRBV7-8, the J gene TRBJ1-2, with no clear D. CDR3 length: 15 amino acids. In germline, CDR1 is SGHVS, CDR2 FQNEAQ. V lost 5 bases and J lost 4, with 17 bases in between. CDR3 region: CASSAAEQDLYGYTF. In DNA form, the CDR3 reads TGTGCCAGCAGCGCCGCGGAGCAGGACCTCTATGGCTACACCTTC.

The CDR3 loop is CSVEPQRAGDTQYF. The DNA for the CDR3 is TGCAGCGTTGAGCCCCAGAGGGCGGGAGATACGCAGTATTTT. V and J are TRBV29-1 and TRBJ2-3, with D perhaps matching TRBD2 (5 bases). The V end was cut by 3 bases, the J end by 5 bases, with 15 bases between. In germline, CDR1 is SQVTM, CDR2 ANQGSEA. This CDR3 spans 14 amino acids.

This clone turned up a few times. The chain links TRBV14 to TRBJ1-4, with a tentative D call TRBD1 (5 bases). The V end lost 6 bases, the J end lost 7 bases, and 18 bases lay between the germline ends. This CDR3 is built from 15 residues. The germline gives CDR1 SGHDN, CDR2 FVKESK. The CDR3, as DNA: TGTGCCAGCAGTCAACTCGGCCCTAGGGGTGAAAAACTGTTTTTT. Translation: CASSQLGPRGEKLFF.

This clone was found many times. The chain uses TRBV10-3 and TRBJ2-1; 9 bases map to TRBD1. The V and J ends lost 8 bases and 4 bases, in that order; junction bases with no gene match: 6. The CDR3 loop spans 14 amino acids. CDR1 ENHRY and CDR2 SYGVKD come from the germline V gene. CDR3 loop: CAIGRQGEYNEQFF. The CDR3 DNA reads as TGTGCCATCGGTAGACAGGGGGAGTACAATGAGCAGTTCTTC.